This T cell receptor beta chain was recorded in a study of CD8 T cells in Susac syndrome. The CDR3 is 17 amino acids. CDR1 and CDR2 (germline): SGHDN, FVKESK. The V segment lost 6 bases and the J segment 0 bases; nucleotides outside the gene matches: 10. cDNA came from approximately 0.5 to 1 ug RNA primed by random hexamers. TCRdb re-derived calls from the immunoSEQ multiplex PCR reads in MiXCR, one entry per CDR3 protein. Among 160,000 or so distinct CDR3 sequences, roughly 95% were seen once, and the ten largest hold 0.14% to 0.15%. As regards this clonotype: The antigen is not known.

From blood CD8+ and CD4+ T cells, TCR beta sequences were generated. The multiple sclerosis control cohort comprised treatment-naive individuals presenting with stable or active relapsing-remitting disease. Negative isolation was used for CD8+ and CD4+ T cells, and FACS enrichment was applied to TEMRA cells. General observations from the study: The study conceded that relatively few individuals underwent its TCR sequencing and HLA analysis.

This TCR was recovered from a human donor with multiple sclerosis. The rearrangement uses TRBV14 and TRBJ1-1; 10 bases line up with TRBD1. Sequenced input: CD8+ T cells from PBMCs. CDR3 in DNA: TGTGCCAGCAGTAACGACAGGGGGCATCGGATGAACACTGAAGCTTTCTTT. It is translated as CASSNDRGHRMNTEAFF.